Each of the 32 T cell receptor beta chains below was sequenced from the same sample in a study of T cells in Graves' hyperthyroidism and ophthalmopathy. RNA transcripts were the template for amplifying TCR beta CDR3 regions. Initially, a first-round RT-PCR of the TCR CDR3 employed the HTBI primer set. TCRdb re-derived calls from the multiplex PCR reads in MiXCR, one entry per CDR3 protein. The sample contains about 700,000 distinct CDR3 sequences, 45% of which appear only once. Source material: peripheral blood or thyroid tissue (not recorded which). The receptor set was obtained from an adult man with Graves' disease, either hyperthyroidism or ophthalmopathy (not recorded which).

This clonotype was seen more than once but under ten times. V usage is TRBV19 and J usage is TRBJ1-2; D ambiguous. The CDR3 covers 14 residues. Per germline, CDR1 LNHDA and CDR2 SQIVND (reference sequence). Trimming shortened V by 3 bases and J by 2 bases, and 10 bases separated the two germline ends. CDR3 DNA: TGTGCCAGTAGTATGAGGGAACGGAACTATGGCTACACCTTC. Its protein is CASSMRERNYGYTF.

This clonotype was detected ten times or more. The chain links TRBV24-1 to TRBJ1-5; D might be TRBD1 (5 bases). Germline loops: CDR1 KGHDR, CDR2 SFDVKD. V lost 2 bases to trimming and J lost 0 bases, with 7 bases between them. This CDR3 has 15 amino acids. CDR3 nucleotide sequence: TGTGCCACCAGTGATTCGGGGGGTAGCAATCAGCCCCAGCATTTT. As protein: CATSDSGGSNQPQHF.

At least ten counts were recorded for this clonotype. The rearrangement uses TRBV29-1 and TRBJ1-2, with 8 bases that match TRBD1. The junction had 8 bases not matched to a gene; V was cut back by 4 bases and J by 4 bases. The germline V gene encodes CDR1 SQVTM and CDR2 ANQGSEA. The length of the CDR3 is 14 residues. CDR3 amino acids: CSVAGQGSAYGYTF. For the CDR3, the DNA is TGCAGCGTTGCTGGACAGGGATCGGCCTATGGCTACACCTTC.

CDR3 protein: CASSPKGQNNQPQHF. The DNA for the CDR3 is TGTGCCAGCAGCCCCAAGGGACAGAATAATCAGCCCCAGCATTTT. V gene TRBV7-9 combines with J gene TRBJ1-5; 7 nucleotides agree with TRBD1. Trimming took 5 bases from V and 4 from J; bases not matched to a gene: 8. The CDR3 totals 15 residues. Germline loops: CDR1 SEHNR, CDR2 FQNEAQ (reference sequence).

This clonotype was seen repeatedly, ten times or more. The chain couples TRBV12-3 or TRBV12-4 to TRBJ1-5, with a possible D match to TRBD1 (5 bases). Trimming took 3 bases from V and 7 from J, leaving 13 bases between them. This CDR3 spans 14 amino acids. DNA for the CDR3: TGTGCCAGCAGTTTGGGGGGACCCGGACAGCCCCAGCATTTT. Translated, it gives CASSLGGPGQPQHF.

This clonotype occurred many times. The V gene is TRBV29-1, the J gene TRBJ2-7; D is undetermined. Germline V lookup: CDR1 SQVTM, CDR2 ANQGSEA. The length of the CDR3 is 13 residues. Trimming stripped 0 bases from V and 0 bases from J, with 6 bases between. In DNA, the CDR3 is TGCAGCGTTGAAGATGAGGCCTCCTACGAGCAGTACTTC. This encodes CSVEDEASYEQYF.

The rearrangement uses TRBV10-3 and TRBJ1-1; the D is unclear. Trimming took 5 bases from V and 1 from J, leaving 8 bases between them. This CDR3 is built from 13 residues. Germline CDR1 is ENHRY and CDR2 is SYGVKD. The CDR3 bases are TGTGCCATCAGTTTAACTAAGAACACTGAAGCTTTCTTT. Encoded protein: CAISLTKNTEAFF.

About this clonotype: A much more abundant neighbour one base away suggests this may be a read error. V usage is TRBV10-3 and J usage is TRBJ2-7; perhaps TRBD1 as D (6 bases). With 7 bases removed from V and 0 bases from J, the gap between germline ends came to 13 bases. CDR1 and CDR2 (germline): ENHRY, SYGVKD. CDR3 length equals 14 residues. The CDR3 DNA sequence: TGTGCCATCACATCGGACAGCATCTCCTACGAGCAGTACTTC. Protein sequence: CAITSDSISYEQYF.

In its sample, this clonotype was seen many times. V is TRBV7-3 and J is TRBJ1-1; 10 positions agree with TRBD1. Unmatched junction bases numbered 7, after V lost 6 bases and J lost 6 bases. Germline V gene sequence: CDR1 SGHTA, CDR2 FQGTGA. The CDR3 is made up of 14 amino acids. CDR3 loop: CASRTGGADPEAFF. The CDR3 nucleotides are TGTGCCAGCAGGACAGGGGGCGCAGACCCTGAAGCTTTCTTT.

As for this clonotype: Just one base apart from a much larger clone, this may be a read error. The chain is built from TRBV10-3 and TRBJ1-5; TRBD1 agrees at 7 bases. The CDR3 totals 17 residues. The V gene's germline CDR1 is ENHRY and CDR2 SYGVKD. V was clipped by 4 bases and J by 2 bases; unmatched bases: 11. This CDR3 reads CAISGVGQGVGNQPQHF. CDR3 coding DNA: TGTGCCATCAGTGGGGTGGGGCAGGGGGTCGGCAATCAGCCCCAGCATTTT.

The CDR3 coding sequence is TGCAGCGTTGACACAGGGACCGAGCAGTACTTC. As protein: CSVDTGTEQYF. V gene TRBV29-1 combines with J gene TRBJ2-7, with TRBD1 as a possible D gene (6 bases). This CDR3 region has 11 residues. The V end lost 3 bases, the J end lost 6 bases, and 9 bases lay between the germline ends. Germline V gives CDR1 SQVTM, CDR2 ANQGSEA.

This sequence joins TRBV7-8 and TRBJ1-3, with D perhaps matching TRBD1 (6 bases). Germline CDR1 SGHVS, CDR2 FQNEAQ. V lost 2 bases and J lost 2, with 22 bases in between. The CDR3 spans 19 residues. The CDR3 sequence: CASSLRETGRFITGNTIYF. The CDR3 DNA follows: TGTGCCAGCAGCTTAAGGGAGACAGGCCGATTCATAACTGGAAACACCATATATTTT.

This rearrangement joins TRBV7-2 to TRBJ1-2, with TRBD1 as a possible D gene (6 bases). The V and J ends lost 1 base and 7 bases respectively, with 13 bases between them. CDR1 and CDR2 from the germline V gene are SGHTA and FQGNSA. The CDR3 covers 14 residues. The CDR3 DNA reads TGTGCCAGCAGCTTAGGGCCGTCAGGGGCTGGCTACACCTTC. Translating gives CASSLGPSGAGYTF.

In its sample, this clonotype was seen a few times. The chain has TRBV12-3 or TRBV12-4 and TRBJ1-4; no firm D call. The ends were cut back, 2 bases at V and 8 bases at J, with 15 bases in the middle. The CDR3 loop spans 15 amino acids. CDR3 residues: CASSLTTVTGEKLFF. The CDR3 DNA sequence: TGTGCCAGCAGTTTAACGACCGTAACTGGAGAAAAACTGTTTTTT.

This chain links TRBV29-1 with TRBJ2-5; tentatively, D is TRBD1 (5 bases). Trimming shortened V by 7 bases and J by 4 bases, and 19 bases separated the two germline ends. Germline assignment: CDR1 SQVTM and CDR2 ANQGSEA. This CDR3 is built from 14 residues. This CDR3 reads CSAKKGGQGETQYF. The CDR3 nucleotides are TGCAGCGCCAAAAAGGGCGGTCAGGGAGAGACCCAGTACTTC.

This clonotype was detected only once. The J gene is TRBJ1-4, the V gene TRBV2; no definite D call. V was clipped by 6 bases and J by 0 bases, with 8 bases between them. This CDR3 has 14 residues. Germline V CDR1 and CDR2: SNHLY, FYNNEI. For the CDR3, the DNA is TGTGCCAGCAGCGAGCTTGCAACTAATGAAAAACTGTTTTTT. Protein sequence: CASSELATNEKLFF.

This clonotype was found a few times. V is TRBV7-8 and J is TRBJ2-5; 8 bases line up with TRBD2. This CDR3 has 16 residues. Germline CDR1 is SGHVS and CDR2 is FQNEAQ. V was pared by 5 bases and J by 4 bases, with 12 bases of the junction left unmatched. This chain's CDR3 is CASSQTGAGDRETQYF. CDR3 coding DNA: TGTGCCAGCAGCCAGACGGGAGCGGGAGACCGAGAGACCCAGTACTTC.

J is TRBJ1-5 and V is TRBV5-1, with TRBD1 matching 10 bases. V gave up 4 bases and J gave up 0 bases; unmatched junction bases: 7. The CDR3 extends over 17 amino acids. Germline V lookup: CDR1 SGHRS, CDR2 YFSETQ. The CDR3 region is CASSPGTGAYSNQPQHF. The CDR3 DNA reads as TGCGCCAGCAGCCCGGGGACAGGGGCATATAGCAATCAGCCCCAGCATTTT.

As concerns this clonotype: A junction boundary mismatches the germline segment, possibly from a read error. This chain joins TRBV7-3 and TRBJ1-1, with D tentatively TRBD1 (6 bases). Germline lookup yields CDR1 SGHTA and CDR2 FQGTGA. The CDR3 has 15 residues. CDR3 sequence: CASSLAGGMDTEAFF. Written as DNA, the CDR3 is TGTGCCAGTAGCTTGGCCGGGGGCATGGACACTGAAGCTTTCTTT.

The table lists this clonotype with many counts. The V and J genes are TRBV20-1 and TRBJ2-7; a weak D match, TRBD1 (6 bases). V lost 6 bases, J lost 4 bases, and 13 bases lay in between. CDR1 DFQATT and CDR2 SNEGSKA come from the germline V gene (reference sequence). The length of the CDR3 is 12 residues. The CDR3 region has the DNA TGCAGTGCCCCTGACAGGCGGTACGAGCAGTACTTC. Translation: CSAPDRRYEQYF.

Worth noting for this clonotype: Given a much more abundant clone one base away, this may be a read error. The chain joins TRBV7-6 to TRBJ2-7; 7 positions agree with TRBD1. The V gene end was trimmed by 6 bases and the J gene end by 5 bases; junction bases not matched to a gene: 1. The CDR3 consists of 11 residues. Looked up from germline, CDR1 is SGHVS and CDR2 is FNYEAQ. The CDR3 sequence is CASRGGHEQYF. The CDR3 DNA reads TGTGCCAGCAGAGGGGGCCACGAGCAGTACTTC.

The CDR3: CAISGQGGNSPLHF. CDR3 coding DNA: TGTGCCATCAGTGGCCAGGGGGGCAATTCACCCCTCCACTTT. The genes are TRBV10-3 and TRBJ1-6; 7 nucleotides line up with TRBD1. After removal of 4 bases from V and 7 bases from J, the junction contained 4 bases not matched to a gene. The CDR3 sequence is 14 residues long. Germline V gene sequence: CDR1 ENHRY, CDR2 SYGVKD.

With regard to this clonotype: This may come from a read error, since a much larger clone is one base off. This chain uses TRBV11-2 with TRBJ2-7, with D unclear. CDR1 and CDR2 from the germline V gene are SGHAT and FQNNGV. V was pared by 4 bases and J by 3 bases, with 10 bases between. CDR3 length: 13 residues. The CDR3 is CASSSDAIYEQYF. Written as DNA, the CDR3 is TGTGCCAGCAGCTCAGACGCGATCTACGAGCAGTACTTC.

This clonotype was seen at least ten times. The chain employs TRBV7-9 and TRBJ1-1; D gene ambiguous. The germline V gene has CDR1 SEHNR and CDR2 FQNEAQ (reference sequence). V lost 2 bases and J lost 6, with 13 bases in between. This CDR3 spans 14 amino acids. CDR3 sequence reads: CASSLLGLGAEAFF. CDR3 in DNA: TGTGCCAGCAGCTTACTCGGACTAGGCGCTGAAGCTTTCTTT.

This clonotype was detected a few times. V usage is TRBV9 and J usage is TRBJ1-5; no clear D gene. Deletions cut 4 bases from V and 5 bases from J, with 10 bases between. The CDR3 sequence is 13 residues long. CDR1 and CDR2 (germline): SGDLS, YYNGEE. The CDR3 DNA sequence: TGTGCCAGCAGCTTAAGCCTAGATCAGCCCCAGCATTTT. It yields the protein CASSLSLDQPQHF.

The gene calls are TRBV9 and TRBJ1-1; no reliable D call. The CDR3 spans 16 residues. The germline gives CDR1 SGDLS, CDR2 YYNGEE. The V and J ends lost 0 bases and 4 bases respectively, with 16 bases between them. The CDR3 region is CASSVDAGAGSTEAFF. The CDR3 DNA reads as TGTGCCAGCAGCGTAGACGCGGGTGCGGGGTCCACTGAAGCTTTCTTT.

The genes are TRBV30 and TRBJ1-1; D remains ambiguous. The CDR3 contains 12 residues. Germline V CDR1 and CDR2: GTSNPN, SVGIG (reference sequence). Between the trimmed V and J ends, which lost 4 bases and 4 bases, there was a span of 10 bases. This CDR3 is CAWNIVGTEAFF. CDR3 nucleotides: TGTGCCTGGAACATCGTCGGCACTGAAGCTTTCTTT.

This clonotype has a count of ten or more. This rearrangement joins TRBV7-9 to TRBJ2-5, with D uncertain. Trimming removed 0 bases from V and 1 base from J, with 9 bases in between. CDR3 size: 15 residues. Per the germline V gene, CDR1 is SEHNR and CDR2 is FQNEAQ (reference sequence). As DNA, the CDR3 is TGTGCCAGCAGCTTAGCGCCGGACGGCCAAGAGACCCAGTACTTC. The encoded protein is CASSLAPDGQETQYF.

V gene TRBV29-1 combines with J gene TRBJ1-5; 7 nucleotides agree with TRBD1. The CDR3 spans 12 residues. V dropped 5 bases and J dropped 12; count of bases not matched to a gene: 10. Germline CDR1 SQVTM, CDR2 ANQGSEA. DNA for the CDR3: TGCAGCGTTAAGGGGCAGGGGACAGACCAGCATTTT. It yields the protein CSVKGQGTDQHF.

To note about this clonotype: At one boundary the junction diverges from the germline segment, which might be a read error. This chain connects TRBV5-1 to TRBJ1-3, with D hard to call. This CDR3 region has 14 residues. Germline V gene sequence: CDR1 SGHRS, CDR2 YFSETQ. The CDR3 spells CVSSVDGSGNTIYF. CDR3 DNA sequence: TGCGTCAGCAGCGTAGACGGCTCTGGAAACACCATATATTTT.

This clonotype was counted at least ten times. This chain links TRBV24-1 with TRBJ2-5, with TRBD2 matching over 12 bases. Per germline, CDR1 KGHDR and CDR2 SFDVKD. The junction had 3 bases not matched to a gene; V was cut back by 3 bases and J by 2 bases. This CDR3 spans 16 amino acids. In DNA, the CDR3 is TGTGCCACCAGTGATCCTAGCGGGGGGGCTCAAGAGACCCAGTACTTC. Its protein product is CATSDPSGGAQETQYF.

This clonotype was recorded at least ten times. CDR3 protein: CASSKGRTEAFF. The CDR3 region has the DNA TGTGCCAGCAGCAAGGGGAGAACTGAAGCTTTCTTT. J is TRBJ1-1 and V is TRBV7-8; D is perhaps TRBD1 (5 bases). V shed 5 bases and J shed 5 bases, with 9 bases lying between them. Germline V gives CDR1 SGHVS, CDR2 FQNEAQ. This CDR3 contains 12 residues.